This T cell receptor (beta chain) is from a study of control samples from healthy donors and cancer patients. The repertoire was sequenced with immunoSEQ multiplex PCR; TCRdb's copy has only in-frame clones and lacks some. The profile shows 200,000 or so clones, about nine tenths of them singletons. Trimming stripped 1 base from V and 4 bases from J, with 16 bases between. Germline CDR1 and CDR2: SEHNR and FQNEAQ (reference sequence). This CDR3 contains 16 residues. The V and J genes are TRBV7-9 and TRBJ1-2, with D perhaps matching TRBD1 (5 bases). The source material was blood. The sequence was obtained from a young man in good health. The CDR3 DNA follows: TGTGCCAGCAGCTTAGGTCTCCCGGGGGGAGGCTATGGCTACACCTTC. Protein product: CASSLGLPGGGYGYTF.